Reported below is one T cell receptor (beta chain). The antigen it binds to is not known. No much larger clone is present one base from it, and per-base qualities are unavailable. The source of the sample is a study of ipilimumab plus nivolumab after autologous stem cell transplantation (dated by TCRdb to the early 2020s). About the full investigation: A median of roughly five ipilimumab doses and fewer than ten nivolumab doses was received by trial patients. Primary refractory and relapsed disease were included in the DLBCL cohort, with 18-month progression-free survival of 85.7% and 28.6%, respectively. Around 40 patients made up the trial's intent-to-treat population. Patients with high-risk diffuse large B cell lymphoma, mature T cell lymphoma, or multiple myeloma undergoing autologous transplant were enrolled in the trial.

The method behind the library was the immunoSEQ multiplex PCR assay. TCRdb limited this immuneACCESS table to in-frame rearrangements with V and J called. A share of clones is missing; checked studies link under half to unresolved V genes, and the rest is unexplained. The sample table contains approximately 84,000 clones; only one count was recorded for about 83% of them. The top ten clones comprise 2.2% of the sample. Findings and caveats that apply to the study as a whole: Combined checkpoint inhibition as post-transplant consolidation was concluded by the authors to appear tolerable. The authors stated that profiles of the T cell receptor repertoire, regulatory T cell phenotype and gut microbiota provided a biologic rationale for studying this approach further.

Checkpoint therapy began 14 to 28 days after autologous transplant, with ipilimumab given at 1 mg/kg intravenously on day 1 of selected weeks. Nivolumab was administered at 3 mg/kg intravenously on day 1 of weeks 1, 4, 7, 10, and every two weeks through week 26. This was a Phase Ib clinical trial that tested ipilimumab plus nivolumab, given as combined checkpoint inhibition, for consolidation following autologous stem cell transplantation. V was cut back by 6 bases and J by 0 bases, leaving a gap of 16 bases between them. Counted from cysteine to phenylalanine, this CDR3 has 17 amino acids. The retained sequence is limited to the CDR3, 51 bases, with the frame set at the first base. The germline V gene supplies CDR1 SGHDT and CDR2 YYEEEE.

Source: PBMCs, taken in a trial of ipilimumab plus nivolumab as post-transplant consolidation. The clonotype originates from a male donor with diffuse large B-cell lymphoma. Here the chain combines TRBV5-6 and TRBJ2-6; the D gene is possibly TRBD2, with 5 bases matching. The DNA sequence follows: TGTGCCAGCACCCATCCCGACGGGGTCTCTGGGGCCAACGTCCTGACTTTC. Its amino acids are CASTHPDGVSGANVLTF. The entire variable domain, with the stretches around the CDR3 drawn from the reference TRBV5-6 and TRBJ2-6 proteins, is DAGVTQSPTHLIKTRGQQVTLRCSPKSGHDTVSWYQQALGQGPQFIFQYYEEEERQRGNFPDRFSGHQFPNYSSELNVNALLLGDSALYLCASTHPDGVSGANVLTFGAGSRLTVL.